This T cell receptor beta chain emerged from a study of T cells in Graves' hyperthyroidism and ophthalmopathy. Amplification of TCR beta CDR3 regions was performed using RNA transcripts as template. TCR CDR3 underwent first-round RT-PCR with the HTBI primer set. In TCRdb, the multiplex PCR reads were re-called with MiXCR into one record per CDR3 protein. There are 650,000 to 700,000 distinct CDR3 sequences in the sample; roughly a sixth occur only once, and around 15% lies in the top ten. Uncontrolled infection, other autoimmune disease, pregnancy or lactation excluded patients. Material for sequencing was blood. This clonotype was obtained from a man aged 45-60 years with Graves' hyperthyroidism.

The CDR3 is CSAHQGTDTQYF. The CDR3 bases are TGCAGTGCTCATCAGGGCACAGATACGCAGTATTTT. This chain links TRBV20-1 with TRBJ2-3; D not certain. V was cut by 5 bases and J by 1 base, with 7 bases left in between. The CDR3 is 12 amino acids. Germline values: CDR1 DFQATT, CDR2 SNEGSKA (reference sequence).